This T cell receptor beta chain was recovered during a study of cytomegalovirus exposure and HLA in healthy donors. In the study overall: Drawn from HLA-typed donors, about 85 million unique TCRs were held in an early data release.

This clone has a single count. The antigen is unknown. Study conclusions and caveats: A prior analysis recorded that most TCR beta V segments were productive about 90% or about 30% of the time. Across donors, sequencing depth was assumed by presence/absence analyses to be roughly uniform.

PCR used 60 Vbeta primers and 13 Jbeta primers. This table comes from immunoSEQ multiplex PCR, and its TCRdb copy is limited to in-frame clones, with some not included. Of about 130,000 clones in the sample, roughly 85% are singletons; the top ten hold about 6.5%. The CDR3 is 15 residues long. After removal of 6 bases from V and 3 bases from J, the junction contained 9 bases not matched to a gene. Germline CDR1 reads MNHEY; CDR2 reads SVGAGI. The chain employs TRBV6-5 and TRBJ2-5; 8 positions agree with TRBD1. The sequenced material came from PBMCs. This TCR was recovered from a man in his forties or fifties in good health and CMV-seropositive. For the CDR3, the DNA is TGTGCCAGCAGCCCCGGAAAGACAGGGGAAGAGACCCAGTACTTC. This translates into CASSPGKTGEETQYF.